The 21 T cell receptor beta chains reported below all come from one sample, sequenced in a study of spatial heterogeneity in lung cancer. Regarding time point: sample taken at primary tumor resection. Unsorted whole RNA of tumor, nontumor lung or frozen PBMC was sequenced. TCRdb re-called the 5' RACE reads through MiXCR, storing one row per CDR3 protein. The sample lists tens of thousands of distinct CDR3 sequences; more than 15% were seen once. The sequences come from PBMCs, collected at surgery. The source of these receptors is a male donor with early-stage non-small cell lung cancer.

The genes are TRBV6-6 and TRBJ2-1, with 7 bases matching TRBD1. This CDR3 comprises 16 residues. The V and J ends lost 6 bases and 2 bases, in that order; junction bases with no gene match: 10. The germline V gene has CDR1 MNHNY and CDR2 SVGAGI (reference sequence). CDR3 residues: CASSRRGSSAYNEQFF. CDR3 coding DNA: TGTGCCAGCAGCCGCAGGGGGAGTTCAGCCTACAATGAGCAGTTCTTC.

This clonotype was seen only a few times. The chain combines TRBV15 with TRBJ2-7; maybe TRBD1 (5 bases). Germline-derived CDR1 and CDR2 are LNHNV and YYDKDF (reference sequence). The CDR3 length is 14 residues. V lost 5 bases and J lost 0, with 11 bases in between. This chain's CDR3 is CATSGWGSSYEQYF. CDR3 DNA: TGTGCCACCAGCGGGTGGGGCAGCTCCTACGAGCAGTACTTC.

This clonotype occurred a few times. The CDR3: CASSQDQGGDYGYTF. CDR3 nucleotides: TGCGCCAGCAGCCAAGATCAGGGCGGAGACTATGGCTACACCTTC. The genes are TRBV4-3 and TRBJ1-2; D possibly corresponds to TRBD1 (5 bases). This CDR3 comprises 15 residues. Germline V lookup: CDR1 LGHNA, CDR2 YSLEER. Between the trimmed V and J ends, which lost 0 bases and 3 bases, there was a span of 11 bases.

The CDR3 spells CASILPRDRNTEAFF. CDR3 DNA sequence: TGTGCCAGCATCCTCCCCCGTGACCGGAACACTGAAGCTTTCTTT. The V call is TRBV7-2, the J call TRBJ1-1; D ambiguous. Per the germline V gene, CDR1 is SGHTA and CDR2 is FQGNSA. The V end was cut by 7 bases, the J end by 1 base, with 16 bases between. CDR3 length: 15 amino acids.

CDR3 protein: CAWSRPGVSEQYF. CDR3 DNA: TGTGCCTGGAGCCGGCCAGGGGTAAGTGAGCAGTACTTC. The rearrangement links TRBV30 to TRBJ2-7, with D tentatively TRBD1 (6 bases). The V and J ends lost 3 bases and 7 bases respectively, with 16 bases between them. This CDR3 comprises 13 residues. Germline V lookup: CDR1 GTSNPN, CDR2 SVGIG (reference sequence).

CDR3 loop: CASSLTLAGGPDTQYF. Here the CDR3 DNA reads TGTGCCAGCAGCCTTACTTTAGCGGGAGGTCCAGATACGCAGTATTTT. The gene calls are TRBV6-5 and TRBJ2-3; 10 bases agree with TRBD2. The CDR3 is 16 amino acids. Germline-derived CDR1 and CDR2 are MNHEY and SVGAGI. The trim removed 6 bases at V and 4 bases at J, leaving 10 bases unmatched.

This clonotype was seen only a few times. V is TRBV7-9 and J is TRBJ2-1, with D uncertain. V lost 5 bases and J 4 bases, leaving 12 bases between the germline ends. Germline V gene data show CDR1 as SEHNR and CDR2 as FQNEAQ (reference sequence). The CDR3 has 14 residues. The CDR3 coding sequence is TGTGCCAGCAGCCCTTCCGATAGGTACAATGAGCAGTTCTTC. The encoded protein is CASSPSDRYNEQFF.

Only a few counts were recorded for this clonotype. V gene TRBV7-2 combines with J gene TRBJ2-1; D might be TRBD1 or TRBD2, each matching 6 bases. This CDR3 comprises 13 residues. The ends were cut back, 5 bases at V and 9 bases at J, with 14 bases in the middle. Per germline, CDR1 SGHTA and CDR2 FQGNSA. CDR3 nucleotides: TGTGCCAGCAGCCCGTCGGGGGCTCGTGAGCAGTTCTTC. Translating it yields CASSPSGAREQFF.

V usage is TRBV4-1 and J usage is TRBJ2-2; D is perhaps TRBD2 (6 bases). CDR1 MGHRA and CDR2 YSYEKL come from the germline V gene. The CDR3 totals 16 residues. V was shortened by 0 bases and J by 5 bases, with 13 bases between the two germline ends. CDR3 in DNA: TGCGCCAGCAGCCAAGATGCCTTCCGGGGGACCGGGGAGCTGTTTTTT. This sequence encodes CASSQDAFRGTGELFF.

The V gene is TRBV20-1, the J gene TRBJ2-3; D is undetermined. V lost 0 bases and J lost 0, with 13 bases in between. The germline CDR1 and CDR2 sequences are DFQATT and SNEGSKA (reference sequence). The CDR3 loop spans 16 amino acids. CDR3 sequence (DNA): TGCAGTGCTAGAGATTTCGCCCACGCTAGCACAGATACGCAGTATTTT. Amino acids: CSARDFAHASTDTQYF.

This clonotype occurred once. J is TRBJ2-3 and V is TRBV12-3 or TRBV12-4; no reliable D call. The CDR3 totals 16 residues. Deletions cut 7 bases from V and 2 bases from J, with 19 bases between. DNA for the CDR3: TGTGCCAGCATATCAGACCTTGCTAGGCACACAGATACGCAGTATTTT. Protein: CASISDLARHTDTQYF.

This clonotype was seen a few times. The chain joins TRBV7-8 to TRBJ2-3, with 11 bases lining up with TRBD2. The CDR3 is made up of 16 amino acids. From germline, CDR1 is SGHVS and CDR2 FQNEAQ. V lost 6 bases and J lost 2; bases outside the gene matches: 7. This CDR3 reads CASRPGTSGNTDTQYF. CDR3 nucleotides: TGTGCCAGCAGGCCCGGGACTAGCGGCAACACAGATACGCAGTATTTT.

This clonotype turned up a few times. CDR3 sequence (DNA): TGCGCCAGCAGCTCCCCCCCTGGCACCGGGGAGCTGTTTTTT. This gives the protein CASSSPPGTGELFF. J is TRBJ2-2 and V is TRBV5-1; no reliable D call. The CDR3 is 14 residues long. CDR1 SGHRS and CDR2 YFSETQ come from the germline V gene. Between the trimmed V and J ends, which lost 3 bases and 4 bases, there was a span of 10 bases.

The chain uses TRBV6-2 or TRBV6-3 and TRBJ2-1; 14 nucleotides agree with TRBD2. Unmatched junction bases numbered 14, after V lost 10 bases and J lost 12 bases. Germline loops: CDR1 MNHEY, CDR2 SVGEGT. The CDR3 sequence is 15 residues long. Here the CDR3 reads CATHKTSGGGAWQFF. The CDR3 nucleotides are TGTGCCACCCACAAGACTAGCGGGGGGGGCGCGTGGCAGTTCTTC.

This clonotype was recorded a few times. V usage is TRBV4-2 and J usage is TRBJ2-3; D is perhaps TRBD2 (6 bases). CDR1 and CDR2 from the germline V gene are LGHNA and YNFKEQ. The CDR3 runs 16 residues. The V and J ends lost 7 bases and 3 bases respectively, with 20 bases between them. CDR3 sequence reads: CASTLLLGGGTDTQYF. As DNA, the CDR3 is TGTGCCAGCACCCTACTTCTTGGCGGAGGGACAGATACGCAGTATTTT.

This clonotype was detected a few times. The rearrangement links TRBV11-3 to TRBJ2-2; D is uncertain. The CDR3 is 16 residues long. V gave up 1 base and J gave up 0 bases, with 9 bases separating them. The germline V gene encodes CDR1 SGHNT and CDR2 YENEEA. CDR3: CASSLGAGANTGELFF. CDR3 nucleotide sequence: TGTGCCAGCAGCTTAGGGGCAGGCGCGAACACCGGGGAGCTGTTTTTT.

This clonotype was counted many times. The V gene is TRBV5-1, the J gene TRBJ2-7; no clear D. Looked up from germline, CDR1 is SGHRS and CDR2 is YFSETQ. This CDR3 is built from 14 residues. Trimming removed 0 bases from V and 5 bases from J, with 12 bases in between. CDR3 loop: CASSLAGSSDEQYF. The CDR3 DNA sequence: TGCGCCAGCAGCTTGGCCGGATCGTCGGACGAGCAGTACTTC. Filled out from reference TRBV5-1 and TRBJ2-7, the complete variable domain reads KAGVTQTPRYLIKTRGQQVTLSCSPISGHRSVSWYQQTPGQGLQFLFEYFSETQRNKGNFPGRFSGRQFSNSRSEMNVSTLELGDSALYLCASSLAGSSDEQYFGPGTRLTVT.

The table lists this clonotype with many counts. V usage is TRBV4-3 and J usage is TRBJ2-1; D is unclear. This CDR3 is 15 amino acids long. Germline V gives CDR1 LGHNA, CDR2 YSLEER. V shed 0 bases and J shed 6 bases, with 12 bases lying between them. CDR3 sequence reads: CASSQEWIGINEQFF. Here the CDR3 DNA reads TGCGCCAGCAGCCAAGAGTGGATAGGGATCAATGAGCAGTTCTTC.

A note on this clonotype: At one of its ends the junction is not consistent with the germline gene, which may arise from a read error. The chain employs TRBV7-6 and TRBJ1-5; D not certain. Germline V lookup: CDR1 SGHVS, CDR2 FNYEAQ. The CDR3 is made up of 12 amino acids. CDR3: CANSLAFGPQHF. CDR3 DNA sequence: TGTGCCAACAGCTTGGCATTTGGGCCCCAGCATTTT.

The CDR3 here is CASSLRQGAANEKLFF. DNA of the CDR3: TGTGCCAGCAGTCTCCGACAGGGTGCGGCTAATGAAAAACTGTTTTTT. V gene TRBV27 combines with J gene TRBJ1-4; TRBD1 matches at 7 bases. The CDR3 covers 16 residues. Unmatched junction bases numbered 9, after V lost 5 bases and J lost 3 bases. Germline values: CDR1 MNHEY, CDR2 SMNVEV (reference sequence). The full variable domain, its missing parts supplied by reference TRBV27 and TRBJ1-4, is EAQVTQNPRYLITVTGKKLTVTCSQNMNHEYMSWYRQDPGLGLRQIYYSMNVEVTDKGDVPEGYKVSRKEKRNFPLILESPSPNQTSLYFCASSLRQGAANEKLFFGSGTQLSVL.

This clonotype came up a few times. The gene calls are TRBV28 and TRBJ2-7, with D unclear. The CDR3 contains 14 residues. V was trimmed by 5 bases and J by 2 bases, leaving 13 bases between them. CDR1 MDHEN and CDR2 SYDVKM come from the germline V gene. The CDR3 DNA follows: TGTGCCAGCAGTCCGACCAGAGTTCCCTACGAGCAGTACTTC. Translating it yields CASSPTRVPYEQYF.